This TCR beta chain was documented in a study of Ad26.COV2.S vaccination and SARS-CoV-2 variants. Study overall: Doses of Ad26.COV2.S were injected into muscle once or twice, 56 days apart.

The CDR3 covers 13 residues. CDR1 is KGHSH, CDR2 LQKENI, per germline. Trimming removed 0 bases from V and 5 bases from J, with 7 bases in between. TCRdb's table, derived via immunoSEQ multiplex PCR, lists solely in-frame clones and lacks some. Of about 680,000 clones listed, roughly nine tenths are singletons. As for treatment: approximately 18 received Ad26.COV2.S at low or high dose, single or two shots; roughly five received placebo; per-sample allocation not given. Sampling was done on day 63 after the first vaccine or placebo injection. An Ad26 vector was used to express Wuhan-strain SARS-CoV-2 spike as the vaccine.

The sample in question was peripheral blood, obtained in a trial of Ad26.COV2.S vaccine versus placebo. The rearrangement uses TRBV18 and TRBJ2-5, with D unclear. This receptor was identified in a person between 18 and 65 years old who received the Ad26.COV2.S COVID-19 vaccine or a placebo. The CDR3, as DNA: TGTGCCAGCTCACCACCGGTCTGGGAGACCCAGTACTTC. Protein product: CASSPPVWETQYF.